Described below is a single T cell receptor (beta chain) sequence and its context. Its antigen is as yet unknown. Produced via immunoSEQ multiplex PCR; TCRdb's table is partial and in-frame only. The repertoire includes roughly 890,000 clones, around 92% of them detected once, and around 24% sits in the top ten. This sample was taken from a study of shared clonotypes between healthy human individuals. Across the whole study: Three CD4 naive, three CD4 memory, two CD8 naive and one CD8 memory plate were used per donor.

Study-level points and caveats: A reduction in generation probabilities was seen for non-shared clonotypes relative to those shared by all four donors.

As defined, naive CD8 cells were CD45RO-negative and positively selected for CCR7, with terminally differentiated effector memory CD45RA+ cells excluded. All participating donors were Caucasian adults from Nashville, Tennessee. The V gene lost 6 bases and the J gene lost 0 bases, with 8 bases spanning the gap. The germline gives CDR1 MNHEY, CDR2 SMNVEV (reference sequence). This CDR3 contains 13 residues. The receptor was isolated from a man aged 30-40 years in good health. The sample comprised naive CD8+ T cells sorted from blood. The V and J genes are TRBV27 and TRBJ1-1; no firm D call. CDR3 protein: CASSSALNTEAFF. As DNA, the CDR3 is TGTGCCAGCAGCTCGGCTTTGAACACTGAAGCTTTCTTT.